The 26 T cell receptor beta chains below come from one sample, sequenced in a study of blood T cells in healthy people across ages. Combining a sample-barcoded 5' primer with a J-beta primer mix, a second PCR ran for roughly 7 to 12 cycles. One entry per CDR3 protein, called by TCRdb with MiXCR from the 5' RACE reads. This sample has 710,000 or so distinct CDR3 sequences, with about 24% found just once. The source material was blood. These receptor sequences come from a man aged 70-80 years in good health.

This chain joins TRBV18 and TRBJ1-2; 7 positions match TRBD1. The V segment lost 3 bases and the J segment 5 bases; nucleotides outside the gene matches: 3. Germline CDR1 is KGHSH and CDR2 is LQKENI. CDR3 length: 13 amino acids. The CDR3 here is CASSPDREYGYTF. Here the CDR3 DNA reads TGTGCCAGCTCACCCGACAGGGAGTATGGCTACACCTTC. Full variable domain (missing parts from reference TRBV18 and TRBJ1-2): NAGVMQNPRHLVRRRGQEARLRCSPMKGHSHVYWYRQLPEEGLKFMVYLQKENIIDESGMPKERFSAEFPKEGPSILRIQQVVRGDSAAYFCASSPDREYGYTFGSGTRLTVV.

This chain connects TRBV12-3 or TRBV12-4 to TRBJ1-4; no clear D gene. The CDR3 runs 13 residues. Trimming left V 1 base short and J 11 bases short, with 11 bases between. The CDR3 DNA reads as TGTGCCAGCAGTTTAGAAGTTCAGAGTAAACTGTTTTTT. This sequence encodes CASSLEVQSKLFF.

V usage is TRBV18 and J usage is TRBJ1-1, with D possibly TRBD1 on 6 matching bases. This CDR3 region has 16 residues. With 0 bases removed from V and 1 base from J, the gap between germline ends came to 12 bases. The germline V gene encodes CDR1 KGHSH and CDR2 LQKENI. CDR3 nucleotide sequence: TGTGCCAGCTCACCACCGTCAGGGGAGAAGAACACTGAAGCTTTCTTT. Translation gives CASSPPSGEKNTEAFF.

This clonotype was counted only a few times. The rearrangement joins TRBV27 to TRBJ1-5; D is ambiguous. Germline loops: CDR1 MNHEY, CDR2 SMNVEV (reference sequence). V lost 8 bases and J 0 bases, leaving 14 bases between the germline ends. The CDR3 has 15 residues. The CDR3 spells CASRKGAYSNQPQHF. The CDR3 nucleotides read TGTGCCAGCCGGAAGGGAGCCTATAGCAATCAGCCCCAGCATTTT.

J is TRBJ2-2 and V is TRBV12-3 or TRBV12-4; D gene unclear. CDR3 length: 15 residues. V was shortened by 3 bases and J by 7 bases, with 15 bases between the two germline ends. The CDR3 coding sequence is TGTGCCAGCAGTTTTTGGGTAGACCCTCACGGGGAGCTGTTTTTT. It specifies CASSFWVDPHGELFF.

This clonotype was counted between two and nine times. V gene TRBV5-1 combines with J gene TRBJ1-2; 10 bases match TRBD1. Germline trimming cut 4 bases from V and 6 bases from J; bases unmatched to any gene: 9. The germline CDR1 and CDR2 sequences are SGHRS and YFSETQ. The CDR3 sequence is 15 residues long. The CDR3 region is CASSLDDRGRDGYTF. CDR3 nucleotide sequence: TGCGCCAGCAGCCTCGATGACAGGGGGCGCGATGGCTACACCTTC.

This clonotype was seen more than once but under ten times. V and J are TRBV14 and TRBJ1-1; weak D call: TRBD1 (5 bases). Germline CDR1 SGHDN, CDR2 FVKESK. The CDR3 sequence is 14 residues long. V gave up 4 bases and J gave up 4 bases, with 13 bases separating them. The CDR3 loop is CASSRLGRGTEAFF. The CDR3 nucleotides are TGTGCCAGCAGCCGCCTGGGGAGGGGCACTGAAGCTTTCTTT.

This clonotype was recorded a few times. In nucleotides, the CDR3 is TGCGCCAGCAGCTTGGTGACTAGCGGGGGGGTTGACAATGAGCAGTTCTTC. It specifies CASSLVTSGGVDNEQFF. The genes are TRBV5-1 and TRBJ2-1; TRBD2 matches 14 bases. CDR3 size: 17 residues. CDR1 is SGHRS, CDR2 YFSETQ, per germline. Trimming took 0 bases from V and 5 from J; bases not matched to a gene: 4.

V and J are TRBV10-3 and TRBJ1-1, with TRBD1 as a possible D gene (5 bases). CDR3 size: 16 residues. CDR1 and CDR2 from the germline V gene are ENHRY and SYGVKD. The V and J ends lost 0 bases and 4 bases respectively, with 15 bases between them. The CDR3 spells CAISESISVGGTEAFF. The CDR3 region has the DNA TGTGCCATCAGTGAGTCGATTTCAGTCGGGGGCACTGAAGCTTTCTTT.

In its sample, this clonotype was seen many times. This chain connects TRBV6-4 to TRBJ1-2; TRBD1 might be the D (6 bases). Germline CDR1 MRHNA, CDR2 SNTAGT. CDR3 length: 16 residues. V was shortened by 5 bases and J by 8 bases, with 24 bases between the two germline ends. DNA for the CDR3: TGTGCCAGCAGTCCCGACAGGAGAGGTCGAGTGGGAGGCTACACCTTC. Residues: CASSPDRRGRVGGYTF.

The V gene is TRBV4-3, the J gene TRBJ2-5; TRBD2 matches 10 bases. The J call is doubtful: the DNA matches TRBJ2-1 better. Germline V lookup: CDR1 LGHNA, CDR2 YSLEER. The CDR3 runs 17 residues. CDR3: CASSQDVTSGNYNEQFF. The CDR3 DNA reads TGCGCCAGCAGCCAAGACGTTACTAGCGGGAACTACAATGAGCAGTTCTTC.

This clonotype was seen more than once but under ten times. CDR3 nucleotide sequence: TGTGCCAGCAGTTACGGGACTAGCGGGCAAGATACGCAGTATTTT. Translated: CASSYGTSGQDTQYF. The chain recombines TRBV6-5 with TRBJ2-3; TRBD2 agrees at 12 bases. Germline V gives CDR1 MNHEY, CDR2 SVGAGI. The CDR3 is 15 residues long. The V and J ends lost 2 bases and 5 bases, in that order; junction bases with no gene match: 2.

This clonotype was found a few times. This chain joins TRBV5-1 and TRBJ2-2; TRBD2 matches 7 bases. CDR1 and CDR2 (germline): SGHRS, YFSETQ. The length of the CDR3 is 15 residues. Trimming removed 5 bases from V and 5 bases from J; junction bases left unmatched: 9. CDR3 protein: CASRTRDYLTGELFF. Here the CDR3 DNA reads TGCGCCAGCAGAACCCGGGACTATTTAACCGGGGAGCTGTTTTTT.

A few counts support this clonotype. The rearrangement links TRBV5-6 to TRBJ2-1; 9 bases are shared with TRBD1. The germline V gene has CDR1 SGHDT and CDR2 YYEEEE. This CDR3 has 16 residues. V gave up 1 base and J gave up 3 bases; unmatched junction bases: 5. Written as DNA, the CDR3 is TGTGCCAGCAGCTTGTCCGGGACAGGGCTCTACAATGAGCAGTTCTTC. This gives the protein CASSLSGTGLYNEQFF. Combining the CDR3 with reference TRBV5-6 and TRBJ2-1 gives the whole variable domain DAGVTQSPTHLIKTRGQQVTLRCSPKSGHDTVSWYQQALGQGPQFIFQYYEEEERQRGNFPDRFSGHQFPNYSSELNVNALLLGDSALYLCASSLSGTGLYNEQFFGPGTRLTVL.

This chain connects TRBV6-5 to TRBJ2-5; 10 nucleotides line up with TRBD1. The CDR3 has 16 amino acids. Germline values: CDR1 MNHEY, CDR2 SVGAGI. The V segment lost 6 bases and the J segment 11 bases; nucleotides outside the gene matches: 18. The CDR3: CASRGTPGQGNWEQYF. The CDR3 DNA follows: TGTGCCAGCAGGGGTACCCCGGGACAGGGGAATTGGGAGCAGTACTTC.

About this clonotype itself: This clone may be a read error of a much larger clone one base away. This chain connects TRBV14 to TRBJ2-5; 12 nucleotides match TRBD2. Germline V CDR1 and CDR2: SGHDN, FVKESK. The CDR3 is 16 amino acids. The CDR3 reads CDSSHRLAGDQETQYF. CDR3 DNA sequence: TGTGACAGCAGTCATCGACTAGCGGGGGACCAAGAGACCCAGTACTTC.

V is TRBV12-3 or TRBV12-4 and J is TRBJ2-5; D gene uncertain. The CDR3 is 14 residues long. Between the trimmed V and J ends, which lost 1 base and 5 bases, there was a span of 11 bases. This chain's CDR3 is CASSLGVMGETQYF. CDR3 DNA sequence: TGTGCCAGCAGTTTAGGAGTAATGGGGGAGACCCAGTACTTC.

This chain joins TRBV20-1 and TRBJ1-1; D remains unclear. The CDR3 contains 12 residues. Germline V gene lookup returns CDR1 DFQATT and CDR2 SNEGSKA (reference sequence). Between the trimmed V and J ends, which lost 2 bases and 5 bases, there was a span of 9 bases. Written as DNA, the CDR3 is TGCAGTGCTAGACCTAAATCGACTGAAGCTTTCTTT. This sequence encodes CSARPKSTEAFF.

This clonotype has more than one count but fewer than ten. V is TRBV5-1 and J is TRBJ1-4; tentative D call: TRBD1 (5 bases). The CDR3 runs to 15 residues. V lost 2 bases and J 5 bases, leaving 13 bases between the germline ends. Germline assignment: CDR1 SGHRS and CDR2 YFSETQ. The CDR3 DNA follows: TGCGCCAGCAGCTTCAAACAGGAAAGGAATGAAAAACTGTTTTTT. It encodes CASSFKQERNEKLFF.

This chain joins TRBV6-6 and TRBJ2-3; unclear D gene. V was clipped by 0 bases and J by 3 bases, with 7 bases between them. The CDR3 is 14 amino acids. CDR1 MNHNY and CDR2 SVGAGI come from the germline V gene (reference sequence). CDR3 in DNA: TGTGCCAGCAGTTACTCGCAGGCGACAGATACGCAGTATTTT. Protein product: CASSYSQATDTQYF.

As DNA, the CDR3 is TGTGCCAGCAGCTCAACGACAGGGGGCTACGAGCAGTACTTC. It translates to CASSSTTGGYEQYF. The chain is built from TRBV11-2 and TRBJ2-7; 9 bases are a match to TRBD1. This CDR3 is built from 14 residues. V trimming: 4 bases; J trimming: 3 bases; junction bases outside the gene matches: 4. Germline CDR1 is SGHAT and CDR2 is FQNNGV.

This clonotype was recorded a few times. CDR3 sequence (DNA): TGTGCCATCAGGGAGGACAGGGGACAAGAGACCCAGTACTTC. This sequence encodes CAIREDRGQETQYF. The rearrangement uses TRBV10-3 and TRBJ2-5, with 9 bases identical to TRBD1. Germline V gene data show CDR1 as ENHRY and CDR2 as SYGVKD. The length of the CDR3 is 14 residues. V was pared by 6 bases and J by 2 bases, with 4 bases of the junction left unmatched.

V is TRBV29-1 and J is TRBJ1-2; 9 nucleotides line up with TRBD1. CDR3 length: 11 residues. V dropped 7 bases and J dropped 8; count of bases not matched to a gene: 5. Per the germline V gene, CDR1 is SQVTM and CDR2 is ANQGSEA. CDR3 in DNA: TGCAGCGCCACAGGGGGCATGGGCTACACCTTC. It yields the protein CSATGGMGYTF.

The V call is TRBV20-1, the J call TRBJ2-1; D is ambiguous. The V end lost 4 bases, the J end lost 5 bases, and 6 bases lay between the germline ends. CDR3 size: 11 residues. Germline V gene lookup returns CDR1 DFQATT and CDR2 SNEGSKA (reference sequence). The CDR3 loop reads CSANYNNEQFF. The CDR3, as DNA: TGCAGTGCTAATTACAACAATGAGCAGTTCTTC.

This clonotype was counted ten times or more. V gene TRBV13 combines with J gene TRBJ2-1; 7 nucleotides match TRBD1. Looked up from germline, CDR1 is PRHDT and CDR2 is FYEKMQ (reference sequence). Trimming took 5 bases from V and 9 from J; bases not matched to a gene: 13. The CDR3 is made up of 15 amino acids. DNA of the CDR3: TGTGCCAGCAGCCGGATGGGGACAGACCCGTTTGAGCAGTTCTTC. This encodes CASSRMGTDPFEQFF.

The V and J genes are TRBV10-3 and TRBJ1-1; D may be TRBD1 (5 bases). Deletions cut 7 bases from V and 5 bases from J, with 14 bases between. The CDR3 runs to 13 residues. CDR1 and CDR2 from the germline V gene are ENHRY and SYGVKD. The CDR3 spells CAIKGDSGTEAFF. The CDR3 bases are TGTGCCATCAAAGGGGACTCGGGGACTGAAGCTTTCTTT.